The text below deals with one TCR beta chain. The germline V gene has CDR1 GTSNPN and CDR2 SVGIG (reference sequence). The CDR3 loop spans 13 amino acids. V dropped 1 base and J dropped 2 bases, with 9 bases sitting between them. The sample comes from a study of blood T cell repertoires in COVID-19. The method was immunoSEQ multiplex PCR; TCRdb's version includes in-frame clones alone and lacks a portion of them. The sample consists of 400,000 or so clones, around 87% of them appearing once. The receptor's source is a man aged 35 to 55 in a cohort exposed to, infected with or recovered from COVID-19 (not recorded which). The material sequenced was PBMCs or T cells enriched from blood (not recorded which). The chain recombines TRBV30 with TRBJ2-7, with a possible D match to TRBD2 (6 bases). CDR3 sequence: CAWSGGLAYEQYF. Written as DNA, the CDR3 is TGTGCCTGGAGTGGGGGACTGGCCTACGAGCAGTACTTC.